These 14 T cell receptor beta chains originate from one sample sequenced in a study of cytomegalovirus exposure and HLA in healthy donors. The repertoire was sequenced with immunoSEQ multiplex PCR; TCRdb's copy has only in-frame clones and lacks some. The table lists some 98,000 clones, roughly 87% of them singletons. Sequenced input: PBMCs. The receptors come from a man aged 18-30 years in good health and CMV-seropositive.

The rearrangement joins TRBV29-1 to TRBJ2-5, with D hard to call. V was shortened by 5 bases and J by 4 bases, with 14 bases between the two germline ends. The length of the CDR3 is 13 residues. Per germline, CDR1 SQVTM and CDR2 ANQGSEA. As DNA, the CDR3 is TGCAGCGTTAAAGTGGTAGGCGGAGAGACCCAGTACTTC. This sequence encodes CSVKVVGGETQYF.

CDR3 DNA sequence: TGCAGCGTCACAGGGAAAAGCGTCAACAATGAGCAGTTCTTC. This encodes CSVTGKSVNNEQFF. V usage is TRBV29-1 and J usage is TRBJ2-1, with a tentative D call TRBD1 (6 bases). The CDR3 runs 14 residues. The V and J ends lost 6 bases and 5 bases respectively, with 17 bases between them. Germline CDR1 is SQVTM and CDR2 is ANQGSEA.

This clone turned up a few times. V gene TRBV7-9 combines with J gene TRBJ2-2; 7 nucleotides align to TRBD1. J was trimmed by 2 bases and V by 8 bases; bases with no gene match: 5. There are 14 residues in the CDR3. The germline gives CDR1 SEHNR, CDR2 FQNEAQ (reference sequence). The chain's CDR3 is CASPDRRNTGELFF. The DNA for the CDR3 is TGTGCCAGCCCGGACAGGCGAAACACCGGGGAGCTGTTTTTT.

The chain couples TRBV7-3 to TRBJ2-2, with D perhaps matching TRBD2 (5 bases). This CDR3 is built from 14 residues. With 5 bases removed from V and 0 bases from J, the gap between germline ends came to 7 bases. The germline CDR1 and CDR2 sequences are SGHTA and FQGTGA. CDR3 bases: TGTGCCAGCAGCCCGGACTCGAACACCGGGGAGCTGTTTTTT. Its protein is CASSPDSNTGELFF.

V is TRBV6-1 and J is TRBJ1-2; D possibly corresponds to TRBD1 (6 bases). Germline CDR1 is MNHNS and CDR2 is SASEGT. CDR3 length: 13 amino acids. V was cut by 4 bases and J by 4 bases, with 10 bases left in between. As DNA, the CDR3 is TGTGCCAGCAGTGTTACAGGGTCCTATGGCTACACCTTC. The encoded protein is CASSVTGSYGYTF.

The V and J genes are TRBV11-2 and TRBJ2-1; 11 nucleotides match TRBD2. The V segment lost 5 bases and the J segment 4 bases; nucleotides outside the gene matches: 4. The CDR3 runs to 15 residues. Per the germline V gene, CDR1 is SGHAT and CDR2 is FQNNGV. The chain's CDR3 is CASSARTSGYNEQFF. For the CDR3, the DNA is TGTGCCAGCAGCGCCCGGACTAGCGGGTACAATGAGCAGTTCTTC. Combining the CDR3 with reference TRBV11-2 and TRBJ2-1 gives the whole variable domain EAGVAQSPRYKIIEKRQSVAFWCNPISGHATLYWYQQILGQGPKLLIQFQNNGVVDDSQLPKDRFSAERLKGVDSTLKIQPAKLEDSAVYLCASSARTSGYNEQFFGPGTRLTVL.

The gene calls are TRBV4-1 and TRBJ2-3, with 9 bases aligning to TRBD2. CDR1 is MGHRA, CDR2 YSYEKL, per germline. V lost 3 bases and J lost 0; bases outside the gene matches: 7. The CDR3 contains 17 residues. In nucleotides, the CDR3 is TGCGCCAGCAGCCACACGCCGGGACTAGCCAGCACAGATACGCAGTATTTT. It is translated as CASSHTPGLASTDTQYF.

V gene TRBV4-2 combines with J gene TRBJ2-7, with a weak D call TRBD1 (6 bases). The ends were cut back, 2 bases at V and 0 bases at J, with 14 bases in the middle. This CDR3 is built from 16 residues. CDR1 and CDR2 from the germline V gene are LGHNA and YNFKEQ. CDR3 DNA sequence: TGTGCCAGCAGCCAAACCCTAACAGGGAGCTCCTACGAGCAGTACTTC. It specifies CASSQTLTGSSYEQYF.

The chain recombines TRBV10-3 with TRBJ2-7; 7 bases map to TRBD1. The CDR3 extends over 13 amino acids. Germline V gives CDR1 ENHRY, CDR2 SYGVKD. V shed 6 bases, J shed 5 bases, and the junction held 7 bases outside the gene matches. The CDR3 region is CAISHGQDDEQYF. CDR3 nucleotide sequence: TGTGCCATCAGCCATGGACAGGACGACGAGCAGTACTTC.

V gene TRBV4-2 combines with J gene TRBJ1-3, with a weak D call TRBD1 (6 bases). The germline CDR1 and CDR2 sequences are LGHNA and YNFKEQ. This CDR3 comprises 16 residues. The V end was cut by 4 bases, the J end by 3 bases, with 16 bases between. CDR3 loop: CASSPPGGGGGNTIYF. The CDR3 nucleotides are TGTGCCAGCAGCCCCCCGGGTGGGGGCGGTGGAAACACCATATATTTT.

This chain joins TRBV18 and TRBJ2-1, with TRBD2 matching over 7 bases. V lost 0 bases to trimming and J lost 2 bases; unmatched junction nucleotides: 1. The CDR3 sequence is 15 residues long. Germline CDR1 KGHSH, CDR2 LQKENI. In nucleotides, the CDR3 is TGTGCCAGCTCACCACCGAGCGGGGCCTACAATGAGCAGTTCTTC. It translates to CASSPPSGAYNEQFF. The full variable domain, its missing parts supplied by reference TRBV18 and TRBJ2-1, is NAGVMQNPRHLVRRRGQEARLRCSPMKGHSHVYWYRQLPEEGLKFMVYLQKENIIDESGMPKERFSAEFPKEGPSILRIQQVVRGDSAAYFCASSPPSGAYNEQFFGPGTRLTVL.

The rearrangement links TRBV7-2 to TRBJ2-5, with D possibly matching TRBD2 (6 bases). Germline V gene data show CDR1 as SGHTA and CDR2 as FQGNSA. The V end lost 2 bases, the J end lost 1 base, and 11 bases lay between the germline ends. The CDR3 is 15 amino acids. This CDR3 is CASSLLGGAQETQYF. Here the CDR3 DNA reads TGTGCCAGCAGCTTATTAGGCGGGGCCCAAGAGACCCAGTACTTC.

The V gene is TRBV5-4, the J gene TRBJ2-3; the D gene is possibly TRBD2 (6 bases). CDR1 is SGHNT and CDR2 is YYREEE in the germline V gene (reference sequence). Deletions cut 4 bases from V and 3 bases from J, with 15 bases between. The CDR3 sequence is 15 residues long. The CDR3 reads CASSTKTSFTDTQYF. CDR3 bases: TGTGCCAGCAGCACCAAGACTAGTTTTACAGATACGCAGTATTTT.

J is TRBJ1-1 and V is TRBV5-1; 8 bases fit TRBD1. After removal of 0 bases from V and 3 bases from J, the junction contained 4 bases not matched to a gene. The CDR3 runs 15 residues. The germline V gene encodes CDR1 SGHRS and CDR2 YFSETQ. The CDR3 loop is CASSLAGQEYTEAFF. Written as DNA, the CDR3 is TGCGCCAGCAGCTTGGCGGGACAGGAATACACTGAAGCTTTCTTT.